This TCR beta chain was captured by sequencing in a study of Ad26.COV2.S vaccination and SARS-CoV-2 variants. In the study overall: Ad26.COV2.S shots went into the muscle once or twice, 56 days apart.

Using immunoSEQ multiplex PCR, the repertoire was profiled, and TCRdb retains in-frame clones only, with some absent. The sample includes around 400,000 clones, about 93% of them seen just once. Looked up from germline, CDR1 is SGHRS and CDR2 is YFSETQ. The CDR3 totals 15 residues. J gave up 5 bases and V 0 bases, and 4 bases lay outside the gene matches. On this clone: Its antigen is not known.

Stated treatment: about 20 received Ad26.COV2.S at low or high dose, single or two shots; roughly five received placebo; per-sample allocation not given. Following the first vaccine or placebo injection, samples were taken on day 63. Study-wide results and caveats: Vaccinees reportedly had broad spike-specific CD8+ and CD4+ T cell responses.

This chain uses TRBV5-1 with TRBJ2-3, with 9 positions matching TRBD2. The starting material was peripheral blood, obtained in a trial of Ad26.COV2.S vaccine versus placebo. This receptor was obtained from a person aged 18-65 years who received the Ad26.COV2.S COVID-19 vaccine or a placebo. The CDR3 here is CASSLESGRIDTQYF. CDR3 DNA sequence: TGCGCCAGCAGCTTGGAGAGCGGGAGGATAGATACGCAGTATTTT. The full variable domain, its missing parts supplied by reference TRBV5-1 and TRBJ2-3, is KAGVTQTPRYLIKTRGQQVTLSCSPISGHRSVSWYQQTPGQGLQFLFEYFSETQRNKGNFPGRFSGRQFSNSRSEMNVSTLELGDSALYLCASSLESGRIDTQYFGPGTRLTVL.